These T cell receptor beta chains were read from a single sample in a study of CD8 T cells in ankylosing spondylitis. TCRdb ran MiXCR on the 5' RACE reads and lists one entry per CDR3 protein. The sample has about 150,000 distinct CDR3 sequences; 25% to 35% are singletons. Sequenced sample: synovial fluid, either unsorted or a sorted T cell fraction (not recorded which). These receptors were obtained from a male donor with ankylosing spondylitis. Each CDR3 is given with its conserved first and last residue. The D gene is left open where the match is weak. Clone sizes are given selectively: once, few, many, or a class where the clone is expanded.

CDR3nt: TGTGCCATCAGGCCCGGGTCGGGGGCCGGTGAGCAGTACTTC
CDR3aa: CAIRPGSGAGEQYF
d_gene: NA
abundance: NA
j_gene: TRBJ2-7
v_gene: TRBV10-3

CDR3nt: TGCAGTGCTAGAGGACCGGGGGCGGGATACGAGCAGTACTTC
CDR3aa: CSARGPGAGYEQYF
d_gene: NA
abundance: NA
j_gene: TRBJ2-7
v_gene: TRBV20-1

CDR3nt: TGTGCCAGCAGGGGACAGTTACTTTATAGCAATCAGCCCCAGCATTTT
CDR3aa: CASRGQLLYSNQPQHF
d_gene: TRBD1
abundance: NA
j_gene: TRBJ1-5
v_gene: TRBV6-2/TRBV6-3

CDR3nt: TGCAGTGCGATTGTAAGGGGTGAAGCTTTCTTT
CDR3aa: CSAIVRGEAFF
d_gene: NA
abundance: NA
j_gene: TRBJ1-1
v_gene: TRBV20-1

CDR3nt: TGTGCCAGCAGCCAATCCGGGGAGCTGTTTTTT
CDR3aa: CASSQSGELFF
d_gene: NA
abundance: many
j_gene: TRBJ2-2
v_gene: TRBV3-1

CDR3nt: TGTGCCAGCAGCCCCCGACAGACAGACACTGAAGCTTTCTTT
CDR3aa: CASSPRQTDTEAFF
d_gene: NA
abundance: few
j_gene: TRBJ1-1
v_gene: TRBV7-2

CDR3nt: TGTGCCAGCAGTCCGATAGCGGGGGGGAAGACCCAGTACTTC
CDR3aa: CASSPIAGGKTQYF
d_gene: TRBD2
abundance: few
j_gene: TRBJ2-5
v_gene: TRBV12-3/TRBV12-4

CDR3nt: TGTGCCAGCAGGCCACAGGGTGAAGAGACCCAGTACTTC
CDR3aa: CASRPQGEETQYF
d_gene: NA
abundance: once
j_gene: TRBJ2-5
v_gene: TRBV11-2

CDR3nt: TGTGCCAGCAGTCCCAGTCTCTTTCGGGAGACCCAGTACTTC
CDR3aa: CASSPSLFRETQYF
d_gene: NA
abundance: NA
j_gene: TRBJ2-5
v_gene: TRBV28

CDR3nt: TGTGCCATCAGTCCTTCCACAGGGTTGAACACTGAAGCTTTCTTT
CDR3aa: CAISPSTGLNTEAFF
d_gene: NA
abundance: NA
j_gene: TRBJ1-1
v_gene: TRBV10-3

CDR3nt: TGTGCCAGCAGTCGACAGGGGGCGGGCTATGGCTACACCTTC
CDR3aa: CASSRQGAGYGYTF
d_gene: TRBD1
abundance: NA
j_gene: TRBJ1-2
v_gene: TRBV27

CDR3nt: TGTGCCAGCAGTGAATCCCGGACAGGGTCTAACTATGGCTACACCTTC
CDR3aa: CASSESRTGSNYGYTF
d_gene: TRBD1
abundance: NA
j_gene: TRBJ1-2
v_gene: TRBV25-1

CDR3nt: TGTGCCAGCTCACCTAATCGGGGTAATCAGCCCCAGCATTTT
CDR3aa: CASSPNRGNQPQHF
d_gene: NA
abundance: NA
j_gene: TRBJ1-5
v_gene: TRBV18

CDR3nt: TGTGCCAGCAGTTTGTCGGCAGGGCGGGGTAAAGGCTACACCTTC
CDR3aa: CASSLSAGRGKGYTF
d_gene: NA
abundance: few
j_gene: TRBJ1-2
v_gene: TRBV28